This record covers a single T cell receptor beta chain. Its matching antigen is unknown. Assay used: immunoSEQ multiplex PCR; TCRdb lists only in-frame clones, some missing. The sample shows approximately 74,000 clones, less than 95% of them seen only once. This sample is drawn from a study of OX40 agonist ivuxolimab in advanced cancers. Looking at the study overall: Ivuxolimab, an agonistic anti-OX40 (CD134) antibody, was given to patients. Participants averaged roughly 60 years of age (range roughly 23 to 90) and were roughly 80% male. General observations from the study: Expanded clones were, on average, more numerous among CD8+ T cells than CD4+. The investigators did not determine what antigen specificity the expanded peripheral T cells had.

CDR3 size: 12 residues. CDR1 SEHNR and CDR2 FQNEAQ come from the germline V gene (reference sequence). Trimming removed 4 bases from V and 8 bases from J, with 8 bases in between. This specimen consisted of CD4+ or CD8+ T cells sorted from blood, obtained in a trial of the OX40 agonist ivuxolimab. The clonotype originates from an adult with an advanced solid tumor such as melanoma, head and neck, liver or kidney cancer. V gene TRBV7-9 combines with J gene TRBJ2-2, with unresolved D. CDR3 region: CASSSSGGELFF. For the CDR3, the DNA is TGTGCCAGCAGCTCTTCGGGTGGGGAGCTGTTTTTT.